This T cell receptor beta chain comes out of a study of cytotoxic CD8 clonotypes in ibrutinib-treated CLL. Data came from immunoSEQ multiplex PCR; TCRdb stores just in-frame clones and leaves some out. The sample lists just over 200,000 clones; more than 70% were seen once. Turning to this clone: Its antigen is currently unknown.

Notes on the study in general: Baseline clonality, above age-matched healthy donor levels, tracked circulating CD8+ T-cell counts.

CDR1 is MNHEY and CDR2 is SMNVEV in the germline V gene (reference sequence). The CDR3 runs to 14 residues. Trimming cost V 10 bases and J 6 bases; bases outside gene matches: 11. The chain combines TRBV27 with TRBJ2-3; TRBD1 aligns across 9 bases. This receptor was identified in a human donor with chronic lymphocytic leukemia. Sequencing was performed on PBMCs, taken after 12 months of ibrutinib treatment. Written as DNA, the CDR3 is TGTGCCACCCACCCGGACAGGGGCCCCGATACGCAGTATTTT. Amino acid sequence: CATHPDRGPDTQYF.